The clone carrying this T cell receptor beta chain was detected only a few times. The CDR3 is 17 residues long. Germline trimming cut 1 base from V and 4 bases from J; bases unmatched to any gene: 9. Looked up from germline, CDR1 is SEHNR and CDR2 is FQNEAQ (reference sequence). The sample is drawn from a study of blood T cell repertoires in COVID-19. Sequenced by immunoSEQ multiplex PCR; TCRdb stores in-frame clones only, minus some. Of 190,000 or so clones listed, more than 75% are singletons. The V and J genes are TRBV7-9 and TRBJ2-1, with 8 nucleotides matching TRBD2. The receptor was derived from a man in his sixties who had recovered from COVID-19. Sequencing input: peripheral blood. CDR3 sequence reads: CASSLGPSGGEYNEQFF. For the CDR3, the DNA is TGTGCCAGCAGCTTAGGACCCTCGGGGGGGGAGTACAATGAGCAGTTCTTC.